One and the same sample provided the 21 T cell receptor beta chains below, sequenced in a study of beta chain features in type 1 diabetes (dated by TCRdb to the late 2010s). Libraries were prepared through the immunoSEQ multiplex PCR assay. The entire isolated RNA was reverse transcribed using the High Capacity cDNA Reverse Transcription Kit, and thus expressed TCRB transcripts were sequenced. Here the immuneACCESS table is served through TCRdb, limited to in-frame sequences with V and J called. Missing clones are a known gap in these copies; in checked studies unresolved V genes cover under half, and the rest lacks a known reason. The sample includes some 410,000 clones, with about an eighth observed a single time. The ten most abundant clones make up about 0.042% of the sample. Sequencing was performed on naive CD4+ T cells from blood. The sample's cell subset or site label is to be understood as: true naive CD4+ T cells. These receptors were obtained from a woman aged 18-30 years in good health.

The V gene is TRBV11-3, the J gene TRBJ2-4; D is undetermined. V was clipped by 0 bases and J by 10 bases, with 13 bases between them. The CDR3 spans 14 residues. The V gene's germline CDR1 is SGHNT and CDR2 YENEEA. CDR3 sequence (DNA): TGTGCCAGCAGCTTAGATAGGTCTTCTGGGATTCAGTACTTC. This codes for CASSLDRSSGIQYF.

This clone was observed a handful of times. This rearrangement joins TRBV4-1 to TRBJ1-2; D uncertain. V was trimmed by 1 base and J by 4 bases, leaving 7 bases between them. Per germline, CDR1 MGHRA and CDR2 YSYEKL. The CDR3 contains 13 residues. The CDR3 DNA reads TGCGCCAGCAGCCAAGGACGGAGCTATGGCTACACCTTC. This encodes CASSQGRSYGYTF.

The V call is TRBV9, the J call TRBJ2-5; no reliable D call. The CDR3 spans 13 residues. Germline V gene data show CDR1 as SGDLS and CDR2 as YYNGEE. The germline V and J ends were trimmed by 9 bases and 5 bases, with 17 bases remaining between them. The CDR3 coding sequence is TGTGCCACCCCCCCTGGCCTAGAGGAGACCCAGTACTTC. Protein: CATPPGLEETQYF.

To note about this clone: Distinct nucleotide sequences in the sample also encode this CDR3. The V and J genes are TRBV5-1 and TRBJ2-3; D uncertain. The CDR3 has 14 residues. Trimming took off 0 bases at V and 2 bases at J, with 7 bases between the two ends. Germline CDR1 and CDR2: SGHRS and YFSETQ. Here the CDR3 reads CASSLVGLTDTQYF. As DNA, the CDR3 is TGCGCCAGCAGCTTGGTTGGGCTCACAGATACGCAGTATTTT.

The rearrangement joins TRBV19 to TRBJ1-3; 7 nucleotides line up with TRBD1. The CDR3 is made up of 13 amino acids. Germline V gene sequence: CDR1 LNHDA, CDR2 SQIVND (reference sequence). The ends lost 8 bases at V and 5 bases at J; junction bases unmatched: 6. The CDR3 region is CASFGQARNTIYF. CDR3 nucleotide sequence: TGTGCCAGTTTTGGACAGGCCAGAAACACCATATATTTT.

This clone has only a few counts. V gene TRBV7-6 combines with J gene TRBJ2-1, with a weak D call TRBD1 (5 bases). Trimming stripped 4 bases from V and 9 bases from J, with 16 bases between. Germline V gene lookup returns CDR1 SGHVS and CDR2 FNYEAQ. The CDR3 is 14 residues long. Written as DNA, the CDR3 is TGTGCCAGCAGCTCGGACACGGCCCTGGGTGAGCAGTTCTTC. Translated: CASSSDTALGEQFF.

This clone was observed a few times. The chain couples TRBV7-9 to TRBJ2-7; perhaps TRBD2 as D (5 bases). The CDR3 extends over 14 amino acids. Germline V gives CDR1 SEHNR, CDR2 FQNEAQ (reference sequence). The V end was cut by 4 bases, the J end by 2 bases, with 12 bases between. The CDR3 sequence: CASSSHGGPYEQYF. CDR3 coding DNA: TGTGCCAGCAGCTCCCATGGCGGGCCCTACGAGCAGTACTTC.

The genes are TRBV4-1 and TRBJ2-1, with a possible D match to TRBD2 (6 bases). This CDR3 comprises 18 residues. V was pared by 2 bases and J by 3 bases, with 20 bases between. CDR1 and CDR2 from the germline V gene are MGHRA and YSYEKL. CDR3 region: CASSQQGVRGRNYNEQFF. CDR3 coding DNA: TGCGCCAGCAGCCAACAGGGAGTCCGGGGGAGGAACTACAATGAGCAGTTCTTC.

This clone was found a few times. V gene TRBV6-5 combines with J gene TRBJ2-7; D may be TRBD1 (6 bases). This CDR3 has 14 residues. Between the trimmed V and J ends, which lost 6 bases and 3 bases, there was a span of 15 bases. The germline V gene has CDR1 MNHEY and CDR2 SVGAGI. CDR3 sequence: CASSLLQGFYEQYF. In nucleotides, the CDR3 is TGTGCCAGCAGCCTCTTACAGGGTTTCTACGAGCAGTACTTC.

The chain has TRBV29-1 and TRBJ2-3, with 9 bases lining up with TRBD1. The CDR3 spans 18 residues. Germline CDR1 SQVTM, CDR2 ANQGSEA. V gave up 5 bases and J gave up 6 bases; unmatched junction bases: 21. This CDR3 is CSVSLGQGGHIFADTQYF. In DNA form, the CDR3 reads TGCAGCGTTTCTTTGGGACAGGGTGGTCATATTTTCGCGGATACGCAGTATTTT.

This clone came up a few times. The chain links TRBV9 to TRBJ2-5, with 10 bases aligning to TRBD2. The germline CDR1 and CDR2 sequences are SGDLS and YYNGEE. This CDR3 region has 13 residues. V lost 3 bases to trimming and J lost 9 bases; unmatched junction nucleotides: 5. The CDR3 nucleotides are TGTGCCAGCAGCGGGACTAGCGGCGGGCCCCAGTACTTC. Protein sequence: CASSGTSGGPQYF.

The table lists this clone with many counts. The chain combines TRBV29-1 with TRBJ2-7, with a tentative D call TRBD2 (6 bases). V lost 2 bases and J lost 4, with 12 bases in between. CDR3 length equals 13 residues. Germline assignment: CDR1 SQVTM and CDR2 ANQGSEA. The CDR3 sequence is CSVEQQEGYEQYF. The CDR3 DNA follows: TGCAGCGTTGAACAGCAGGAGGGGTACGAGCAGTACTTC.

The chain recombines TRBV2 with TRBJ2-3; 7 bases line up with TRBD1. Per the germline V gene, CDR1 is SNHLY and CDR2 is FYNNEI. This CDR3 spans 17 amino acids. Trimming cost V 6 bases and J 3 bases; bases outside gene matches: 15. CDR3 in DNA: TGTGCCAGCAGGGAAACCCGACAGGGTTGGCGAACAGATACGCAGTATTTT. This translates into CASRETRQGWRTDTQYF.

This clone has more than one count but fewer than ten. CDR3: CASSRGTGGFYEQYV. The CDR3 DNA follows: TGTGCCAGCAGCCGGGGGACAGGGGGTTTCTACGAGCAGTACGTC. The chain links TRBV14 to TRBJ2-7; 11 bases align to TRBD1. Per germline, CDR1 SGHDN and CDR2 FVKESK. There are 15 residues in the CDR3. V was clipped by 4 bases and J by 3 bases; unmatched bases: 5.

The chain uses TRBV7-6 and TRBJ1-5; 7 nucleotides align to TRBD1. CDR3 length: 17 amino acids. The germline gives CDR1 SGHVS, CDR2 FNYEAQ. With 1 base clipped from V and 2 bases from J, the junction kept 8 bases outside the gene matches. The CDR3 nucleotides are TGTGCCAGCAGCTTAGGCCTCAGGGGGGCCCGCAATCAGCCCCAGCATTTT. Protein product: CASSLGLRGARNQPQHF.

This clone was detected a few times. The rearrangement joins TRBV11-3 to TRBJ2-1, with TRBD2 identical over 8 bases. In germline, CDR1 is SGHNT, CDR2 YENEEA. Trimming removed 5 bases from V and 3 bases from J; junction bases left unmatched: 9. The CDR3 consists of 16 residues. The CDR3 is CASSPASGPFYNEQFF. Written as DNA, the CDR3 is TGTGCCAGCAGCCCCGCTAGCGGGCCGTTCTACAATGAGCAGTTCTTC.

The gene calls are TRBV5-1 and TRBJ1-6; D is possibly TRBD1 (6 bases). Per germline, CDR1 SGHRS and CDR2 YFSETQ. Trimming took off 0 bases at V and 13 bases at J, with 14 bases between the two ends. The CDR3 totals 14 residues. In DNA, the CDR3 is TGCGCCAGCAGCTTGGACAGGACAGCATCGCCCCTCCACTTT. It translates to CASSLDRTASPLHF. The whole variable domain, filled in from reference TRBV5-1 and TRBJ1-6, reads KAGVTQTPRYLIKTRGQQVTLSCSPISGHRSVSWYQQTPGQGLQFLFEYFSETQRNKGNFPGRFSGRQFSNSRSEMNVSTLELGDSALYLCASSLDRTASPLHFGNGTRLTVT.

This clone was seen a handful of times. The chain couples TRBV29-1 to TRBJ2-2, with 8 bases lining up with TRBD2. Germline V CDR1 and CDR2: SQVTM, ANQGSEA. The V segment lost 7 bases and the J segment 5 bases; nucleotides outside the gene matches: 12. There are 15 residues in the CDR3. The chain's CDR3 is CSGLAGSQGTGELFF. CDR3 bases: TGCAGCGGCTTAGCGGGAAGCCAAGGGACCGGGGAGCTGTTTTTT.

There are a few counts of this clone. The chain carries TRBV7-8 and TRBJ1-3; perhaps TRBD1 as D (5 bases). Trimming stripped 5 bases from V and 4 bases from J, with 12 bases between. This CDR3 has 14 amino acids. Germline values: CDR1 SGHVS, CDR2 FQNEAQ. This CDR3 is CASSHTGLGNTIYF. The CDR3 nucleotides are TGTGCCAGCAGCCATACAGGATTGGGAAACACCATATATTTT. Based on the CDR3 plus reference TRBV7-8 and TRBJ1-3, the full variable domain is GAGVSQSPRYKVAKRGQDVALRCDPISGHVSLFWYQQALGQGPEFLTYFQNEAQLDKSGLPSDRFFAERPEGSVSTLKIQRTQQEDSAVYLCASSHTGLGNTIYFGEGSWLTVV.

The genes are TRBV13 and TRBJ1-4, with 9 positions matching TRBD1. The CDR3 contains 16 residues. The J segment lost 2 bases and the V segment lost 5 bases, leaving 6 bases of the junction unmatched. CDR1 and CDR2 (germline): PRHDT, FYEKMQ (reference sequence). The CDR3 is CASSRSGTGTNEKLFF. As DNA, the CDR3 is TGTGCCAGCAGCCGTTCCGGGACAGGGACTAATGAAAAACTGTTTTTT.

This clone appeared a few times. The chain uses TRBV28 and TRBJ2-3; D assignment may be TRBD1 or TRBD2 (5 bases each). Germline V gene sequence: CDR1 MDHEN, CDR2 SYDVKM. The CDR3 is 13 amino acids. Trimming left V 8 bases short and J 2 bases short, with 11 bases between. Here the CDR3 reads CASWDGTTDTQYF. The CDR3 coding sequence is TGTGCCAGCTGGGACGGCACCACAGATACGCAGTATTTT.